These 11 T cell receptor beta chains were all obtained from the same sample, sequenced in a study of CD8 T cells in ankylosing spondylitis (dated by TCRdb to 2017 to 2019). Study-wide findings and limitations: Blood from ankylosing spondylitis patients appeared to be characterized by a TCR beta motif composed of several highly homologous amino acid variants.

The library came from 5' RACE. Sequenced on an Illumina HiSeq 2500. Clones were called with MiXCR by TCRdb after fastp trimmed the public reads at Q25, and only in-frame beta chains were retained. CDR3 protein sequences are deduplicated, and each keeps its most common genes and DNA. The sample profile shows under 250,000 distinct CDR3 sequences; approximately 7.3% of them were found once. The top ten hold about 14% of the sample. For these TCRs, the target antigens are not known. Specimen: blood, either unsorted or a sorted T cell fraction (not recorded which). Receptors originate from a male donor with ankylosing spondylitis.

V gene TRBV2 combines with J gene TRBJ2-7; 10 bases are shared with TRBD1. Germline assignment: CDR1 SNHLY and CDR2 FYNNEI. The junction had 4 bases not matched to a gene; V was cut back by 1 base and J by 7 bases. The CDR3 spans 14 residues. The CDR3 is CASSEGTGGWEQYF. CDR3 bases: TGTGCCAGCAGTGAAGGGACAGGGGGTTGGGAGCAGTACTTC.

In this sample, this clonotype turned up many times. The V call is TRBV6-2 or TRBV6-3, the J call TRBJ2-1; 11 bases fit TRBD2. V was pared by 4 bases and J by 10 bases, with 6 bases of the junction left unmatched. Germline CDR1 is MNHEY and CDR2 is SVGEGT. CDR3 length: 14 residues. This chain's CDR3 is CASSFPGLAEEQFF. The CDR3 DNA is TGTGCCAGCAGTTTCCCGGGACTAGCGGAAGAGCAGTTCTTC.

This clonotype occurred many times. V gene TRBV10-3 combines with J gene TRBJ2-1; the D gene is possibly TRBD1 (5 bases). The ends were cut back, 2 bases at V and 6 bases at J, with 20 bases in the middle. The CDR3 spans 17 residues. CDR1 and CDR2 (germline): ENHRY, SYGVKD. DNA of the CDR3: TGTGCCATCAGTGAGATGGGGCGTCGCGTGGGTATCAATGAGCAGTTCTTC. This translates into CAISEMGRRVGINEQFF.

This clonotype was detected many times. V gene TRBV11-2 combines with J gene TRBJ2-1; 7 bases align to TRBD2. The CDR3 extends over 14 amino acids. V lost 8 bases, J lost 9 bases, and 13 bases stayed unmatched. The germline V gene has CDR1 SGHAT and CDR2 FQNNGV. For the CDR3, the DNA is TGTGCCAGCCCTCCCCCGGGGGGTGGGCCTGAGCAGTTCTTC. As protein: CASPPPGGGPEQFF.

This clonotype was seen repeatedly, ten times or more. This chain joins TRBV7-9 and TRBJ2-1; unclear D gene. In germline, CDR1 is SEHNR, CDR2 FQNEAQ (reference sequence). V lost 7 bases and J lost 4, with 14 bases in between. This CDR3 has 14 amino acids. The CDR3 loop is CASTILDGYNEQFF. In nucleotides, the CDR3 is TGTGCCAGCACTATCCTCGACGGTTACAATGAGCAGTTCTTC.

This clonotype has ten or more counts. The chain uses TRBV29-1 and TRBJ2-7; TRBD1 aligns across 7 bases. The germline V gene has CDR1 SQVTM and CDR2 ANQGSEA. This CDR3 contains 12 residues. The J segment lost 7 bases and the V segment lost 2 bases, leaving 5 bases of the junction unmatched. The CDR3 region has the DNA TGCAGCGTTGAACTGACAGGGTTGGAGCAGTACTTC. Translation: CSVELTGLEQYF.

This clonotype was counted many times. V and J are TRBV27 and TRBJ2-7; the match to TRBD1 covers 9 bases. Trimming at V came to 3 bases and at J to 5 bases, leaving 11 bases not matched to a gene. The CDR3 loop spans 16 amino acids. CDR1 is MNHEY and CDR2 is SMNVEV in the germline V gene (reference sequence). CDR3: CASSFLLGQGLHEQYF. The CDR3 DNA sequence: TGTGCCAGCAGTTTTCTGTTGGGACAGGGCTTACACGAGCAGTACTTC.

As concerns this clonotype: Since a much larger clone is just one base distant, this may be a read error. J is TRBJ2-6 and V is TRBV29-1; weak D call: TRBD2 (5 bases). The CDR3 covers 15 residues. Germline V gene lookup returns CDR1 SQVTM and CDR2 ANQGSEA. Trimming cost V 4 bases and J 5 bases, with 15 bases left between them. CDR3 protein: CSVVGLSGRANVLTF. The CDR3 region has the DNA TGCAGCGTTGTGGGGTTGAGCGGCAGGGCCAACGTCCTGACTTTC.

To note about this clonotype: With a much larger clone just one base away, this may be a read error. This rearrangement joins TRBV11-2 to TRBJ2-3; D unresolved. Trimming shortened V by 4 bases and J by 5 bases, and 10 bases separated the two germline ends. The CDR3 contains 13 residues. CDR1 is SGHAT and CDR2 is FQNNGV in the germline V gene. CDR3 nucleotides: TGTGCCAGCAGCTCTAATAGGCTAGATACGCAGTATTTT. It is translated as CASSSNRLDTQYF.

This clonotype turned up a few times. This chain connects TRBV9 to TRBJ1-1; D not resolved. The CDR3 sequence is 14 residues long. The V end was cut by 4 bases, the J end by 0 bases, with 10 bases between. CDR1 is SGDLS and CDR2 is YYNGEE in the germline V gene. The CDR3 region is CASSSRTVNTEAFF. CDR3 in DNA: TGTGCCAGCAGCTCGCGGACGGTGAACACTGAAGCTTTCTTT.

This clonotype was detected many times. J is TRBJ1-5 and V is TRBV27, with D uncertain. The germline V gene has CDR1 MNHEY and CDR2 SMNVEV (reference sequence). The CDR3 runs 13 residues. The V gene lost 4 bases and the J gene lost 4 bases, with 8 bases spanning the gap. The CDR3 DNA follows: TGTGCCAGCAGTTCAGAGGCTAATCAGCCCCAGCATTTT. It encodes CASSSEANQPQHF.